The clone carrying this TCR beta chain has only one observation. All enrollees were roughly 18 to 89 years old and from 24 US areas. Membership in each cohort depended on participant-reported clinical history. As processed by the authors: Reference gene primer amplification in the assay estimated nucleated cell counts. Sequenced by immunoSEQ multiplex PCR; TCRdb stores in-frame clones only, minus some. That table gives V, J and clone size, and the DNA gave D and trimming. The repertoire holds a few hundred thousand clones, with 92% as singletons. The CDR3 contains 14 residues. Germline V CDR1 and CDR2: SGHTA, FQGNSA. With V trimmed by 2 bases and J by 4 bases, 4 bases remained unmatched. These data are taken from a study of blood T cell repertoires in COVID-19. Overall study context: The United States, Italy and Spain provided the acute and convalescent COVID-19 samples.

The source is a woman aged 30 to 39 who had recovered from COVID-19. V and J are TRBV7-2 and TRBJ1-2; TRBD1 matches at 7 bases. Sequencing was done on a sample of PBMCs or T cells enriched from blood (not recorded which). The chain's CDR3 is CASSLQGVAYGYTF. In DNA, the CDR3 is TGTGCCAGCAGCTTACAGGGGGTAGCCTATGGCTACACCTTC.